This TCR beta chain was sequenced during a study of blood T cells in healthy people across ages. General study results and limits: Expanded clonotype changes were possibly confounded by unknown donor CMV status.

This clonotype was seen only a few times. The antigen is unknown. The authors isolated at least 6.5 million PBMCs per sample. Alongside a J-beta primer mix, a sample-barcoded 5' primer served in a second PCR lasting roughly 7 to 11 cycles. TCRdb itself ran the 5' RACE reads through MiXCR, one entry per CDR3 protein. Counted here are approximately 2,000,000 distinct CDR3 sequences, about two fifths occurring once; the ten biggest clones make up about 23%. The CDR3 loop spans 12 amino acids. V gave up 0 bases and J gave up 5 bases, with 4 bases separating them. Germline V gene data show CDR1 as LNHNV and CDR2 as YYDKDF (reference sequence).

The V call is TRBV15, the J call TRBJ1-1, with no clear D. The source is a human donor in good health. Source material: blood. CDR3 sequence reads: CATSREGTEAFF. Here the CDR3 DNA reads TGTGCCACCAGCAGAGAGGGGACTGAAGCTTTCTTT.